A selection of T cell receptor beta chains follows, all from one sample in a study of blood T cell repertoires in COVID-19. The method was immunoSEQ multiplex PCR; TCRdb's version includes in-frame clones alone and lacks a portion of them. The sample holds about 160,000 clones; roughly 87% are singletons and the top ten take about 7%. Input material: PBMCs or T cells enriched from blood (not recorded which). The receptor set was obtained from a woman aged 50 to 60 who had recovered from COVID-19. CDR3s leave out the opening cysteine and the closing phenylalanine or tryptophan. The order of the fields is V gene, J gene, CDR3 protein.

>TRBV27|TRBJ1-6
ASTFTGTGVLNSPLH
>TRBV3-1/TRBV3-2|TRBJ1-1
ASSLQGNTEAF
>TRBV7-9|TRBJ2-1
ATRLAGGPYNEQF
>TRBV30|TRBJ1-2
ACAPEGARGYT
>TRBV11-2|TRBJ2-1
ASSFGQGDEQF
>TRBV20-1|TRBJ2-1
SGERGNEQF
>TRBV19|TRBJ1-4
ASQTGTGGPTNEKLF
>TRBV9|TRBJ1-4
ASSVDSHEKLF
>TRBV14|TRBJ2-7
ASSQERVQY
>TRBV7-6|TRBJ2-2
ASSPGLAGVELF
>TRBV7-2|TRBJ2-5
ASSWGGRQETQY
>TRBV7-2|TRBJ2-5
ASSLGGTQETQY
>TRBV6-4|TRBJ1-5
ASSDSRGFQPQH
>TRBV19|TRBJ1-1
ASSPWDRGTNTEAF
>TRBV7-2|TRBJ2-3
ASSPRAGVGTDTQY
>TRBV29-1|TRBJ1-2
SAALGANYGYT
>TRBV27|TRBJ1-5
ASSLQQGAHLPQH
>TRBV9|TRBJ1-1
ASSVPRGQMNTEAF
>TRBV15|TRBJ1-6
ATSQGQGSNSPLH
>TRBV19|TRBJ1-1
ASRNRWNTEAF
>TRBV7-2|TRBJ2-7
ASSPWGSGRAVQDEQY
>TRBV7-2|TRBJ1-2
ASSLGGGDYGYT
>TRBV5-1|TRBJ2-2
ASRQGASGTGELF
>TRBV7-8|TRBJ1-5
ASSLVGQGMIQPQH
>TRBV9|TRBJ1-1
ASNHLGGENTEAF
>TRBV5-5|TRBJ2-7
ASSTQTGKIGNEQY
>TRBV7-9|TRBJ2-7
ASSLANQVLGSSYEQY